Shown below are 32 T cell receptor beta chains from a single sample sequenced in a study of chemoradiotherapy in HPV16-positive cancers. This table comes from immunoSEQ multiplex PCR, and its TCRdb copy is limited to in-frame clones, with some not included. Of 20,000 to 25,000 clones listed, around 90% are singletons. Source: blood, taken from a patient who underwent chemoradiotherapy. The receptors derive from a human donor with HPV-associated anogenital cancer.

The chain's CDR3 is CASSVTGGNTEAFF. For the CDR3, the DNA is TGTGCCAGCAGTGTGACAGGCGGAAACACTGAAGCTTTCTTT. The J gene is TRBJ1-1, the V gene TRBV11-2; perhaps TRBD1 as D (6 bases). Germline CDR1 and CDR2: SGHAT and FQNNGV. V was cut by 6 bases and J by 2 bases, with 13 bases left in between. This CDR3 spans 14 amino acids.

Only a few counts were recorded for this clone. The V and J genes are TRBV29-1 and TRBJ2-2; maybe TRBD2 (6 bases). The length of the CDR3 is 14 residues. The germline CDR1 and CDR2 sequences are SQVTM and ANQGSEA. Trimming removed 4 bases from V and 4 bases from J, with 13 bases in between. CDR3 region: CSVGQAGRTGELFF. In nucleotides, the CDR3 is TGCAGCGTTGGTCAAGCGGGTCGCACCGGGGAGCTGTTTTTT.

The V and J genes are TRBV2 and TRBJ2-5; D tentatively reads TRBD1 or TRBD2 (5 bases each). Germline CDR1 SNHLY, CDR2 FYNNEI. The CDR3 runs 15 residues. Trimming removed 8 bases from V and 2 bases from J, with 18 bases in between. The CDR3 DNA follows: TGTGCCAGCCCTTTCCCCGGGACCCTACAAGAGACCCAGTACTTC. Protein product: CASPFPGTLQETQYF.

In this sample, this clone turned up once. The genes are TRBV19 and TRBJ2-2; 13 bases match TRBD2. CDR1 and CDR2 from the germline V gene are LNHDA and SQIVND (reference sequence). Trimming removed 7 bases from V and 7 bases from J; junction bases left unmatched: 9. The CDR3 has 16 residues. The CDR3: CASTALAGGQGGELFF. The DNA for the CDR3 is TGTGCCAGTACCGCACTAGCGGGGGGGCAGGGCGGGGAGCTGTTTTTT.

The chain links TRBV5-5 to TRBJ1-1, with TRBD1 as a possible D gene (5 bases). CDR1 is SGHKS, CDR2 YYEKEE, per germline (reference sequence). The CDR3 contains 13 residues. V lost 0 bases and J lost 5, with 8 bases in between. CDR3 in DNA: TGTGCCAGCAGCTTGGCAGGGAGGACTGAAGCTTTCTTT. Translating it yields CASSLAGRTEAFF.

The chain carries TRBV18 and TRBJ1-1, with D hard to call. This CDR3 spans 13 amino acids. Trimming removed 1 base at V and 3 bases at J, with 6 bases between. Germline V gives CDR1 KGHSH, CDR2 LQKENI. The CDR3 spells CASSPLRDTEAFF. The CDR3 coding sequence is TGTGCCAGCTCACCACTAAGAGACACTGAAGCTTTCTTT.

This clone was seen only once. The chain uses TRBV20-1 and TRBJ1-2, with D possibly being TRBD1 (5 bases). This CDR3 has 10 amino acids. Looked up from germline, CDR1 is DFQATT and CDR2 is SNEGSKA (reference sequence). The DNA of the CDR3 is TGCAGCGCTGGGGGTCAAAGCTACACCTTC. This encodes CSAGGQSYTF.

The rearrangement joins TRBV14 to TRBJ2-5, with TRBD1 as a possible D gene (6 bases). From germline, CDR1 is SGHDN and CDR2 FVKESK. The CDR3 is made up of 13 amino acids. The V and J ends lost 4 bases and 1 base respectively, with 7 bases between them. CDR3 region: CASSRGPQETQYF. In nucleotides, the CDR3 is TGTGCCAGCAGCCGGGGGCCCCAAGAGACCCAGTACTTC.

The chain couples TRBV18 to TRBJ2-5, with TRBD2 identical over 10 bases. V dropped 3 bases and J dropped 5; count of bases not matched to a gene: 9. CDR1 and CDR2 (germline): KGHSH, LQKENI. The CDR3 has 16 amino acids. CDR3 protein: CASSPPSGGILETQYF. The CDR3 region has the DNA TGTGCCAGCTCACCCCCTAGCGGGGGTATTTTGGAGACCCAGTACTTC.

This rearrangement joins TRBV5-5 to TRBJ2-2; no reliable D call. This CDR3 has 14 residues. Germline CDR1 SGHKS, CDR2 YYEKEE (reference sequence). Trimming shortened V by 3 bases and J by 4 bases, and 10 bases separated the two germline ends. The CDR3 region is CASSWSLVTGELFF. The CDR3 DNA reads TGTGCCAGCAGCTGGAGCTTGGTCACCGGGGAGCTGTTTTTT.

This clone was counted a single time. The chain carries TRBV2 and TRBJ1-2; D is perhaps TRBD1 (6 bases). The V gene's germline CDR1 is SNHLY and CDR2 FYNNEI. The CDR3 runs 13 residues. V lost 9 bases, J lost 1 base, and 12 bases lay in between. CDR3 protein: CARWLQGNYGYTF. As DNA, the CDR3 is TGTGCCAGATGGCTACAGGGTAACTATGGCTACACCTTC.

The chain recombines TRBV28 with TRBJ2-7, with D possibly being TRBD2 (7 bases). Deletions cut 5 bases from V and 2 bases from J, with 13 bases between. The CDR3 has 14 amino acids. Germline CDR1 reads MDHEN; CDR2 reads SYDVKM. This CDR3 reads CASSLGGATYEQYF. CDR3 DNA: TGTGCCAGCAGTCTAGGGGGGGCAACCTACGAGCAGTACTTC.

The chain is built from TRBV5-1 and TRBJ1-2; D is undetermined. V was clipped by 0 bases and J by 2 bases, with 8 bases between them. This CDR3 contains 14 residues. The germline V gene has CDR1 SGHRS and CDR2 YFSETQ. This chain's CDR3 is CASSLGQINYGYTF. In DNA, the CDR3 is TGCGCCAGCAGCTTGGGGCAGATAAACTATGGCTACACCTTC. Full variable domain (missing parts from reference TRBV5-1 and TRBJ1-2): KAGVTQTPRYLIKTRGQQVTLSCSPISGHRSVSWYQQTPGQGLQFLFEYFSETQRNKGNFPGRFSGRQFSNSRSEMNVSTLELGDSALYLCASSLGQINYGYTFGSGTRLTVV.

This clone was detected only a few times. In DNA form, the CDR3 reads TGTGCCTGGAGAAGCAGCCGGAACACTGAAGCTTTCTTT. The encoded protein is CAWRSSRNTEAFF. The chain couples TRBV30 to TRBJ1-1; D remains unclear. This CDR3 is built from 13 residues. The V and J ends lost 3 bases and 1 base respectively, with 9 bases between them. Germline CDR1 and CDR2: GTSNPN and SVGIG (reference sequence).

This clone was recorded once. The CDR3, as DNA: TGTGCCAGTAGTATCGGGGGCGGGAGGAGATCGGAGACCCAGTACTTC. This encodes CASSIGGGRRSETQYF. The chain is built from TRBV19 and TRBJ2-5, with 8 bases aligning to TRBD2. Germline CDR1 LNHDA, CDR2 SQIVND (reference sequence). V shed 3 bases and J 5 bases; nucleotides not matched to a gene: 11. This CDR3 is 16 amino acids long. Using reference TRBV19 and TRBJ2-5 for the parts outside the CDR3, the full variable domain is DGGITQSPKYLFRKEGQNVTLSCEQNLNHDAMYWYRQDPGQGLRLIYYSQIVNDFQKGDIAEGYSVSREKKESFPLTVTSAQKNPTAFYLCASSIGGGRRSETQYFGPGTRLLVL.

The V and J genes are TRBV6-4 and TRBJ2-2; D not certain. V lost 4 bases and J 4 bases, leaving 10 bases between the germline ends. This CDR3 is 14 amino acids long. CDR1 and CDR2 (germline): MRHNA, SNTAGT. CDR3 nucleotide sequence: TGTGCCAGCAGTGCCGAGGATGTCACCGGGGAGCTGTTTTTT. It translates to CASSAEDVTGELFF.

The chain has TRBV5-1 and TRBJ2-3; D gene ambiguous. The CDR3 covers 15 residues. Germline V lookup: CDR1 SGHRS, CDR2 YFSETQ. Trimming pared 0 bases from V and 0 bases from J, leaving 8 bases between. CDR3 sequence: CASSLASTSTDTQYF. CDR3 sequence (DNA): TGCGCCAGCAGCTTGGCGTCGACTAGCACAGATACGCAGTATTTT.

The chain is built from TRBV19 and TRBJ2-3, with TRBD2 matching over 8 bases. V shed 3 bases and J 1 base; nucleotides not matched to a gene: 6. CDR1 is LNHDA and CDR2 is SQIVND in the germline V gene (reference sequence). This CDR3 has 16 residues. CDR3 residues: CASSISSGRRTDTQYF. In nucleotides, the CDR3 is TGTGCCAGTAGTATCTCTAGCGGGCGCCGCACAGATACGCAGTATTTT.

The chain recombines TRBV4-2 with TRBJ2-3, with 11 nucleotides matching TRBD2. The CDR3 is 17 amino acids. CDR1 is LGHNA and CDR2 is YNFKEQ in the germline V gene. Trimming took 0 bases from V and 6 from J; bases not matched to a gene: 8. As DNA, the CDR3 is TGTGCCAGCAGCCAAGAAGGGAGTAGCGGGGGGGCGGATACGCAGTATTTT. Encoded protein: CASSQEGSSGGADTQYF.

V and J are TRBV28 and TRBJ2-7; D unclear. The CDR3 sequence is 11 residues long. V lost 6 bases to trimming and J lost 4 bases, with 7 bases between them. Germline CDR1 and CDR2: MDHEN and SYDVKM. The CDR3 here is CASRSKYEQYF. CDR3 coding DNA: TGTGCCAGCAGGTCGAAGTACGAGCAGTACTTC. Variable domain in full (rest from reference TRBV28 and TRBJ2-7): DVKVTQSSRYLVKRTGEKVFLECVQDMDHENMFWYRQDPGLGLRLIYFSYDVKMKEKGDIPEGYSVSREKKERFSLILESASTNQTSMYLCASRSKYEQYFGPGTRLTVT.

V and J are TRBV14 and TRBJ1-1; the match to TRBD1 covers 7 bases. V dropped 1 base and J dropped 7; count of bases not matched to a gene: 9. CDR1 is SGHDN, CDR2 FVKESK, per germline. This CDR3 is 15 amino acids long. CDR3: CASSQVRGPSGEAFF. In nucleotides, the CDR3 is TGTGCCAGCAGCCAAGTGAGGGGGCCGTCAGGTGAAGCTTTCTTT.

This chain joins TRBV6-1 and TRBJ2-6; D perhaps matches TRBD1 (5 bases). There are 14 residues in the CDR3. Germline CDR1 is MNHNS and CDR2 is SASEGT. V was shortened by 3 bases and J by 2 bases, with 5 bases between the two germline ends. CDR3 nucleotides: TGTGCCAGCAGTGACAGGGCTGGGGCCAACGTCCTGACTTTC. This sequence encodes CASSDRAGANVLTF.

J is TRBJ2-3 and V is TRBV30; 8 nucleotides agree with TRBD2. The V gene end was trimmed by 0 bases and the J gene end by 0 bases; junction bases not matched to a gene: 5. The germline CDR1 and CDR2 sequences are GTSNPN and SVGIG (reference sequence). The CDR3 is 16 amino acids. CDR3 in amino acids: CAWSVAGVSSTDTQYF. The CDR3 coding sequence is TGTGCCTGGAGTGTAGCGGGGGTCTCTAGCACAGATACGCAGTATTTT.

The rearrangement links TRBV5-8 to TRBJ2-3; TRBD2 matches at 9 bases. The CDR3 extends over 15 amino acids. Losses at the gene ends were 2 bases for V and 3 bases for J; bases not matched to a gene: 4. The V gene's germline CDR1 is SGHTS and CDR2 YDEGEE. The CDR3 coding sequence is TGTGCCAGCAGCTTTAGGCGGGGGGGGACAGATACGCAGTATTTT. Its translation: CASSFRRGGTDTQYF.

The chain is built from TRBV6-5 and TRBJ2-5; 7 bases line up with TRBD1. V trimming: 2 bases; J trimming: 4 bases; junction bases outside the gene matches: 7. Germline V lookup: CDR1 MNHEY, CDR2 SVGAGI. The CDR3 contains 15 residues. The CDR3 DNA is TGTGCCAGCAGTTACCTCGACAGGGAAGGAGAGACCCAGTACTTC. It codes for CASSYLDREGETQYF.

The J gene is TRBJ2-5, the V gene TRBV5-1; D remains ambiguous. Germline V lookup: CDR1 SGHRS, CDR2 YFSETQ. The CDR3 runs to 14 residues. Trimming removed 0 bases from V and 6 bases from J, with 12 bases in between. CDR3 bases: TGCGCCAGCAGCTTGGAACCTGCTTACAAGACCCAGTACTTC. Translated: CASSLEPAYKTQYF.

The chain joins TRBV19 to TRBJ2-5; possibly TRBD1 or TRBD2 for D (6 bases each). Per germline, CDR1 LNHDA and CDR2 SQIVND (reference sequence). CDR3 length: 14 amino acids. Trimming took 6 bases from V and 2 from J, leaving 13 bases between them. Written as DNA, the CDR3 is TGTGCCAGTAGCCGCGGGACAAATCAAGAGACCCAGTACTTC. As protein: CASSRGTNQETQYF.

The CDR3 protein is CASSTPGGGIEAFF. The CDR3 DNA reads as TGTGCCAGTAGTACCCCAGGGGGCGGGATTGAAGCTTTCTTT. The chain couples TRBV19 to TRBJ1-1; TRBD1 matches at 8 bases. The CDR3 totals 14 residues. In germline, CDR1 is LNHDA, CDR2 SQIVND (reference sequence). J lost 7 bases, V lost 4 bases, and 8 bases had no gene match.

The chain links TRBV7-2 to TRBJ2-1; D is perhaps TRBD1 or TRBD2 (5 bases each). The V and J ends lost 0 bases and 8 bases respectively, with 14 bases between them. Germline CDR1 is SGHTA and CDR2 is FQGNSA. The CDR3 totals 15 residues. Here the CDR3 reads CASSLATRGVDEQFF. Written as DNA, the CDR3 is TGTGCCAGCAGCTTAGCGACGAGAGGGGTCGATGAGCAGTTCTTC.

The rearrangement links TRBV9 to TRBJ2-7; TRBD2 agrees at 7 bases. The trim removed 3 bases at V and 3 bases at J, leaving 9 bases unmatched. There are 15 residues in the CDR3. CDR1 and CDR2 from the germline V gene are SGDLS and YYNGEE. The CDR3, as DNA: TGTGCCAGCAGCGCCGAACTAGCGCCGGGCTACGAGCAGTACTTC. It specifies CASSAELAPGYEQYF.

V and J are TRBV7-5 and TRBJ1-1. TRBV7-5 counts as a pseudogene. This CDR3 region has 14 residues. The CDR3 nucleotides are TGTGTCAGAAGGTTTGGGCGAGCGGGGGCTGAAGCTTTCTTT. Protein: CVRRFGRAGAEAFF.

In DNA form, the CDR3 reads TGCAGCGTTGAAGACCCGGGACAGGCCTACGAGCAGTACTTC. As protein: CSVEDPGQAYEQYF. The V call is TRBV29-1, the J call TRBJ2-7; 8 nucleotides align to TRBD1. With V trimmed by 0 bases and J by 2 bases, 3 bases remained unmatched. This CDR3 has 14 residues. Per germline, CDR1 SQVTM and CDR2 ANQGSEA.